The sequence of this TCR beta chain was determined in a study of cytomegalovirus exposure and HLA in healthy donors. Broader study findings: Among CMV-associated TCR beta chains, most appeared HLA-restricted in a later analysis. A prior analysis recorded that most TCR beta V segments were productive about 90% or about 30% of the time. Analyzed later, association rates of TCRs varied across HLA loci, with DRB1 most and HLA-C fewest. Among the CMV-associated chains, a few were confirmed in vitro as specific for CMV antigens.

This CDR3 region has 13 residues. CDR1 is MDHEN, CDR2 SYDVKM, per germline. With 7 bases clipped from V and 3 bases from J, the junction kept 6 bases outside the gene matches. With 60 Vbeta and 13 Jbeta primers, the PCR was carried out. Assay: immunoSEQ multiplex PCR; the TCRdb copy retains only in-frame clones and omits some. The profile shows around 190,000 clones, around 85% of them singletons. A remark on this clone: Antigen specificity is unknown.

The chain recombines TRBV28 with TRBJ2-7; TRBD1 aligns across 7 bases. This clonotype was sampled from a woman between 50 and 59 years old in good health and CMV-seronegative. Sequenced: PBMCs. The CDR3 region has the DNA TGTGCCAGCACAAACGACAGGGTCTACGAGCAGTACTTC. It is translated as CASTNDRVYEQYF.